This T cell receptor beta chain was documented in a study of regulatory dendritic cells for organ transplantation. Naive CD45RA+ and memory CD45RO+ CD4+ or CD8+ T cells were FACS-sorted. Only in-frame clones appear in the TCRdb table, and some are missing; sequencing was by immunoSEQ multiplex PCR. The data hold around 30,000 clones, with roughly 80% observed a single time. The source is a human donor in good health. Specimen: naive CD4+ T cells from blood. The subset here: CD45RA+ naive T cells.

The CDR3 region is CASSRNSGLTSTQYF. The CDR3 region has the DNA TGTGCCAGCAGCCGGAATAGTGGACTAACGAGCACCCAGTACTTC. The genes are TRBV27 and TRBJ2-5; D is perhaps TRBD2 (6 bases). The CDR3 is made up of 15 amino acids. Germline V gene data show CDR1 as MNHEY and CDR2 as SMNVEV (reference sequence). The germline V and J ends were trimmed by 6 bases and 8 bases, with 22 bases remaining between them.